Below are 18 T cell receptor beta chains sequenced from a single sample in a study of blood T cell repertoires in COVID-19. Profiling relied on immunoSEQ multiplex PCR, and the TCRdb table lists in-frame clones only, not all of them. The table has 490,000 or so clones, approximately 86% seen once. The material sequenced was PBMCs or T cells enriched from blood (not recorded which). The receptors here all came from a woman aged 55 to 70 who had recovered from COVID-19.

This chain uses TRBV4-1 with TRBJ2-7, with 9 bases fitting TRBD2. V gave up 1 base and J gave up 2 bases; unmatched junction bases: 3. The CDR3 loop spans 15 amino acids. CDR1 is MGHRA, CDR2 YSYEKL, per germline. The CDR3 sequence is CASSQGTSATYEQYF. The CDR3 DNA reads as TGCGCCAGCAGCCAAGGGACTAGCGCGACCTACGAGCAGTACTTC.

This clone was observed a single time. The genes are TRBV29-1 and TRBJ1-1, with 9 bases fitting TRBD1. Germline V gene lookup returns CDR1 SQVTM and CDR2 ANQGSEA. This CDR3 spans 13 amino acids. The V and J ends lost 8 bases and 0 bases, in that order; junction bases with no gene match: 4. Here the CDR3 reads CSSRTGVNTEAFF. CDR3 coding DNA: TGCAGCTCCCGGACAGGGGTGAACACTGAAGCTTTCTTT.

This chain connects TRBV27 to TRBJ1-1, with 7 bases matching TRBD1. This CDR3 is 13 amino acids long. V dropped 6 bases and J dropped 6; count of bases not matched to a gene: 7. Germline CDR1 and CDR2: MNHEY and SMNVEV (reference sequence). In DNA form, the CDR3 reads TGTGCCAGCAGACTCCGGGACAGCTCTGAAGCTTTCTTT. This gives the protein CASRLRDSSEAFF.

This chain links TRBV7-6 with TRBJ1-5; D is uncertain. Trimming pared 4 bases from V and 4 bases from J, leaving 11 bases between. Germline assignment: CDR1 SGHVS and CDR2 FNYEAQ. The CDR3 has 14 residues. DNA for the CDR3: TGTGCCAGCAGCTCGGGTTCCTCGAATCAGCCCCAGCATTTT. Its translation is CASSSGSSNQPQHF.

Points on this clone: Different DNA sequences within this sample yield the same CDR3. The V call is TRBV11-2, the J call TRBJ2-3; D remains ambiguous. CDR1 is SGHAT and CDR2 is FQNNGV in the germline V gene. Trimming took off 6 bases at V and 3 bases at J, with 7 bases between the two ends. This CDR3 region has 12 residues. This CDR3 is CASSSGTDTQYF. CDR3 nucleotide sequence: TGTGCCAGCAGTTCCGGGACAGATACGCAGTATTTT.

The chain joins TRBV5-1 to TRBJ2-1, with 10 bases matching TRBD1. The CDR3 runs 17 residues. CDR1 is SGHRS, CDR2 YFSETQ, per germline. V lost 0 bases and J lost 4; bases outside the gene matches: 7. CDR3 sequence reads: CASSLAILGQGYNEQFF. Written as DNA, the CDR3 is TGCGCCAGCAGCTTGGCTATATTGGGACAGGGGTACAATGAGCAGTTCTTC.

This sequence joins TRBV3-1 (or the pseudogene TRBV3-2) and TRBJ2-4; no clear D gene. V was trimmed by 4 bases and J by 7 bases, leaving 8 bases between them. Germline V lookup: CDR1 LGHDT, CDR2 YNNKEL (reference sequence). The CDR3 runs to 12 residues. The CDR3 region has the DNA TGTGCCAGCAGCCGTGGGCAGAACATTCAGTACTTC. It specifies CASSRGQNIQYF.

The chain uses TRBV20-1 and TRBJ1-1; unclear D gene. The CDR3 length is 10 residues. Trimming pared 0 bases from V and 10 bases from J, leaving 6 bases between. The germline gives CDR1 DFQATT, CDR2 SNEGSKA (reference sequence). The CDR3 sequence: CSARDLLAFF. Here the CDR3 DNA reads TGCAGTGCTAGAGATCTCTTAGCTTTCTTT.

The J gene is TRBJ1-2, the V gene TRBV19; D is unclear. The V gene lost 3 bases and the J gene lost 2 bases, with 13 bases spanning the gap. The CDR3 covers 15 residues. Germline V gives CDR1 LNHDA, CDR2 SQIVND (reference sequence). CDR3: CASSINVASNYGYTF. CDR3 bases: TGTGCCAGTAGTATTAATGTGGCCTCGAACTATGGCTACACCTTC.

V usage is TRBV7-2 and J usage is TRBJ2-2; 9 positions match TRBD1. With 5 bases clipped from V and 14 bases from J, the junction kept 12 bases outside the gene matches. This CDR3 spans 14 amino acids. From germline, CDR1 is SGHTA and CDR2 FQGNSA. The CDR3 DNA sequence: TGTGCCAGCAGCCGGGACAGGGCCCCCGGACGACTGTTTTTT. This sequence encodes CASSRDRAPGRLFF.

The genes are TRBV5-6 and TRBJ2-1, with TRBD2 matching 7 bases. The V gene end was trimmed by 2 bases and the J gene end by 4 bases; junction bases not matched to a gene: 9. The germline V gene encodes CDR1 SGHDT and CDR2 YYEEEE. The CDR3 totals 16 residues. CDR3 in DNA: TGTGCCAGCAGCTTAGTGGCGTCTAGCGGATACAATGAGCAGTTCTTC. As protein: CASSLVASSGYNEQFF.

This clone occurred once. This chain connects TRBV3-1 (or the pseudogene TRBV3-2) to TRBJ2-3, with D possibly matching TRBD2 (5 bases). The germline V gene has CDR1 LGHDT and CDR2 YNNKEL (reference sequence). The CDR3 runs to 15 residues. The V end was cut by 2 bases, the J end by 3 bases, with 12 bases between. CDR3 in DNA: TGTGCCAGCAGCCAACGCCGGACTGCGACAGATACGCAGTATTTT. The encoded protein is CASSQRRTATDTQYF.

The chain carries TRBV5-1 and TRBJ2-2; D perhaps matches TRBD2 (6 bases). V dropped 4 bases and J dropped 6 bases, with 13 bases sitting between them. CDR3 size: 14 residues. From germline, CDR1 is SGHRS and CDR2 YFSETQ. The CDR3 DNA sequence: TGCGCCAGCAGCCCCGGGACTCTGGCCGGGGAGCTGTTTTTT. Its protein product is CASSPGTLAGELFF.

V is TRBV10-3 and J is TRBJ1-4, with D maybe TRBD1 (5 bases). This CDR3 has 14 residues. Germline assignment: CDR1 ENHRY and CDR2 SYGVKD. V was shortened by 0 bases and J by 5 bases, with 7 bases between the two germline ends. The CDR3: CAISESSGNEKLFF. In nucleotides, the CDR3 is TGTGCCATCAGTGAGTCGTCAGGGAATGAAAAACTGTTTTTT.

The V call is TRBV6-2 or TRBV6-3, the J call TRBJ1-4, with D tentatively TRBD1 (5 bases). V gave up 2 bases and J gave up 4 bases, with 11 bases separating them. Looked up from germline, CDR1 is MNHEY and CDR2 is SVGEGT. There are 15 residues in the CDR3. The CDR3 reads CASSYLGRFNEKLFF. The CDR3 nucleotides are TGTGCCAGCAGTTACCTGGGGCGGTTTAATGAAAAACTGTTTTTT.

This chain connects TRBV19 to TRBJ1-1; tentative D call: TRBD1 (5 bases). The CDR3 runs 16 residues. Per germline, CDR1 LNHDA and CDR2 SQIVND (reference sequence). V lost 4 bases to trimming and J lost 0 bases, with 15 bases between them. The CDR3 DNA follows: TGTGCCAGTAGTACCCTCGGGGGAAGGATGAACACTGAAGCTTTCTTT. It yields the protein CASSTLGGRMNTEAFF.

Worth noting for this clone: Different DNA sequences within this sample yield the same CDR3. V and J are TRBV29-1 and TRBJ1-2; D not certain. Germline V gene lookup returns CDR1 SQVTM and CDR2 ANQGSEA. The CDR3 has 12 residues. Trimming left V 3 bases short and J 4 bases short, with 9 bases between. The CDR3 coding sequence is TGCAGCGTTGAGGGCAGGCCCTATGGCTACACCTTC. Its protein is CSVEGRPYGYTF.

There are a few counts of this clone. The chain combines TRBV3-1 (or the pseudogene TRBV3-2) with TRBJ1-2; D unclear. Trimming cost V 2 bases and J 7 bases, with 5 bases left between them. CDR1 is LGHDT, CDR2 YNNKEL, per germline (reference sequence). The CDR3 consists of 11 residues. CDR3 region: CASSQHGGYTF. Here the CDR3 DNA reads TGTGCCAGCAGCCAACACGGTGGCTACACCTTC.